The clone carrying this T cell receptor beta chain turned up a few times. The data are from a study of T cells in Graves' hyperthyroidism and ophthalmopathy. The investigators amplified TCR beta CDR3 regions from RNA transcripts. The TCR CDR3 was amplified in a first-round RT-PCR using the HTBI primer set. One entry per CDR3 protein results from TCRdb running MiXCR on the multiplex PCR reads. The table records more than 350,000 distinct CDR3 sequences, about 15% of them present only once. Germline CDR1 is MNHNS and CDR2 is SASEGT. The CDR3 extends over 14 amino acids. The V gene lost 6 bases and the J gene lost 5 bases, with 16 bases spanning the gap. 10 ml of fresh peripheral blood supplied the PBMCs.

The chain uses TRBV6-1 and TRBJ2-5; D is undetermined. Sequenced material: blood. This TCR was sampled from a young woman with Graves' hyperthyroidism. CDR3 loop: CASSRSDTTETQYF. CDR3 nucleotide sequence: TGTGCCAGCAGCCGGTCCGATACGACGGAGACCCAGTACTTC.